The rows below give T cell receptor beta chains drawn from one sample of a study of cytomegalovirus exposure and HLA in healthy donors. Measured with immunoSEQ multiplex PCR; TCRdb has only the in-frame clones, and not every one. The profile covers tens of thousands of clones, with 78% appearing a single time and around 4.5% taken by the ten largest. Sequencing was done on a sample of PBMCs. The receptors derive from a man aged 40-49 years in good health and CMV-seronegative. The CDR3 runs from the conserved cysteine through the conserved F or W. A D gene is named only where the DNA matches it firmly.

>TRBD1|TRBJ2-4|TRBV28
CASRQDRGPINIQYF
>TRBD2|TRBJ2-7|TRBV5-1
CASSFLAGGSSYEQYF
>NA|TRBJ2-5|TRBV18
CASSPLRGGRGETQYF
>NA|TRBJ1-6|TRBV27
CASSQYASPLHF
>TRBD1|TRBJ1-1|TRBV30
CAWSVRTGMNTEAFF
>TRBD2|TRBJ2-7|TRBV7-2
CASSLGLAGVYEQYF
>NA|TRBJ1-5|TRBV7-9
CASSIGSQPQHF
>TRBD2|TRBJ2-7|TRBV28
CASRTSGKNFEQYF
>TRBD2|TRBJ2-3|TRBV7-8
CASSLERGSTDTQYF
>NA|TRBJ2-1|TRBV19
CASSIGPPSEQFF
>TRBD2|TRBJ2-2|TRBV27
CASSFVIPAGGYTGELFF
>TRBD1|TRBJ1-2|TRBV2
CASSPGQGAYGYTF
>TRBD2|TRBJ2-2|TRBV9
CASSAYLAGSGELFF
>NA|TRBJ2-3|TRBV7-8
CASSERNFGGTDTQYF